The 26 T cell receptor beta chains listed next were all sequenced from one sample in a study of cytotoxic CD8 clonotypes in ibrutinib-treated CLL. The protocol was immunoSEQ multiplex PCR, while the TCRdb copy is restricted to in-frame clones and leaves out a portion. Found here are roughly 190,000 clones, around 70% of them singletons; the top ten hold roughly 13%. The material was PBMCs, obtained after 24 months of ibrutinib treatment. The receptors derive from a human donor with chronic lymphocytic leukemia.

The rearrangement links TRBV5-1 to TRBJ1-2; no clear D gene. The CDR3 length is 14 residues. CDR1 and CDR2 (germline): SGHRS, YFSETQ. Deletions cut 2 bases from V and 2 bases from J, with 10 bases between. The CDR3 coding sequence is TGCGCCAGCAGCTTCTCGGAGTTCAACTATGGCTACACCTTC. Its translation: CASSFSEFNYGYTF.

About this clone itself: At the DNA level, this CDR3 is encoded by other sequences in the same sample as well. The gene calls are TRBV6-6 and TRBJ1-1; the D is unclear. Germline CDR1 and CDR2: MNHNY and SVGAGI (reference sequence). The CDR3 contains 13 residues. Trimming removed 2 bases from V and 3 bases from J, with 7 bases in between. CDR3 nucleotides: TGTGCCAGCAGTTACGGGCAAGACACTGAAGCTTTCTTT. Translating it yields CASSYGQDTEAFF.

The CDR3 nucleotides are TGTGCCACCAGGTCGGAGATGAACACTGAAGCTTTCTTT. This encodes CATRSEMNTEAFF. This chain connects TRBV19 to TRBJ1-1; D remains unclear. Germline V gene data show CDR1 as LNHDA and CDR2 as SQIVND (reference sequence). CDR3 size: 13 residues. With 10 bases removed from V and 0 bases from J, the gap between germline ends came to 12 bases.

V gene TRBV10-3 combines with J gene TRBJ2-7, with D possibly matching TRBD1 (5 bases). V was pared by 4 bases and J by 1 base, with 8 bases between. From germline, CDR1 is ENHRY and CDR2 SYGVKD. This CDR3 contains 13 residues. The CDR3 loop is CAISVDSSYEQYF. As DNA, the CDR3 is TGTGCCATCAGTGTTGACAGTTCCTACGAGCAGTACTTC.

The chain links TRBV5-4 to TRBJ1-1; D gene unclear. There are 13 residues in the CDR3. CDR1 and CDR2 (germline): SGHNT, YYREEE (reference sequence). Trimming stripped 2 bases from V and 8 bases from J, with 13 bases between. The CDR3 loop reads CASSLDTWPEAFF. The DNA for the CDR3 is TGTGCCAGCAGCTTAGATACATGGCCCGAAGCTTTCTTT.

Here the CDR3 DNA reads TGTGCCAGTAGTACGCTTGCTAGCACAGATACGCAGTATTTT. The encoded protein is CASSTLASTDTQYF. V and J are TRBV19 and TRBJ2-3; D unclear. V was pared by 4 bases and J by 0 bases, with 8 bases between. The CDR3 runs 14 residues. Per the germline V gene, CDR1 is LNHDA and CDR2 is SQIVND (reference sequence).

In DNA, the CDR3 is TGTGCCAGCAGTTACGGGACTAGCGGGGAGGGGCAGTACTTC. It codes for CASSYGTSGEGQYF. V is TRBV6-5 and J is TRBJ2-7, with 13 bases aligning to TRBD2. The CDR3 extends over 14 amino acids. V lost 2 bases to trimming and J lost 9 bases; unmatched junction nucleotides: 4. Germline CDR1 MNHEY, CDR2 SVGAGI.

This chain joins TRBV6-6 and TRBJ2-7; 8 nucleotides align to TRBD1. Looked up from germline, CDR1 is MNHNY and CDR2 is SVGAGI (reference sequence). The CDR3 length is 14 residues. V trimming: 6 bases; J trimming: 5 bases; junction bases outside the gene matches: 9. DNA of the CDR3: TGTGCCAGCAGCCACGCAGGGGGCGCGGACGAGCAGTACTTC. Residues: CASSHAGGADEQYF.

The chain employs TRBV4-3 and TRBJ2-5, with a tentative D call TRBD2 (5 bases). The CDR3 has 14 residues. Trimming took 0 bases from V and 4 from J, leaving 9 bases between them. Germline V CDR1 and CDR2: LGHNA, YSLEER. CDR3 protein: CASSQDYRGETQYF. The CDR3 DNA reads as TGCGCCAGCAGCCAAGATTATCGGGGAGAGACCCAGTACTTC.

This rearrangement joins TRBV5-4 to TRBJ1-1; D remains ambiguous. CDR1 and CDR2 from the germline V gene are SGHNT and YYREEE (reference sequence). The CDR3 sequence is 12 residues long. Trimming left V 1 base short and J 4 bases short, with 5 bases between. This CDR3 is CASSLFGTEAFF. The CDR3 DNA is TGTGCCAGCAGCTTGTTTGGCACTGAAGCTTTCTTT.

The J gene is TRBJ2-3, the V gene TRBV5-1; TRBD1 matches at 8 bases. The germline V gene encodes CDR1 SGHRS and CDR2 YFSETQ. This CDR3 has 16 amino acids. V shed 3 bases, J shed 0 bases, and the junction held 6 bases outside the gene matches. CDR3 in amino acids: CASSWGTGASTDTQYF. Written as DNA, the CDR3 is TGCGCCAGCAGCTGGGGGACAGGAGCTAGCACAGATACGCAGTATTTT.

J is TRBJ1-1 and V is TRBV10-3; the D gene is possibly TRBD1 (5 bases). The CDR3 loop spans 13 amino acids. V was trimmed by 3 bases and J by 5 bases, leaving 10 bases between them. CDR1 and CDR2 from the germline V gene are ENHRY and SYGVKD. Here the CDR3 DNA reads TGTGCCATCAGTGATAGGGGCAAAACTGAAGCTTTCTTT. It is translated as CAISDRGKTEAFF.

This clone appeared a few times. As DNA, the CDR3 is TGTGCCAGCAGTTTTGGGGCTAGCAATAATGAGCAGTTCTTC. It specifies CASSFGASNNEQFF. This chain joins TRBV27 and TRBJ2-1; D is possibly TRBD1 or TRBD2 (5 bases each). The germline V gene has CDR1 MNHEY and CDR2 SMNVEV (reference sequence). Trimming pared 3 bases from V and 7 bases from J, leaving 13 bases between. The CDR3 loop spans 14 amino acids.

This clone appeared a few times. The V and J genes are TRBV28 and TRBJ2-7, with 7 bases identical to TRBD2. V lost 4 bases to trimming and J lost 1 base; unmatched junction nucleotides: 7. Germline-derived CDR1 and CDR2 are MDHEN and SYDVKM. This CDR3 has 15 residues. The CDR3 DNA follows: TGTGCCAGCAGTTCCCTAGCGGAACTGTCCTACGAGCAGTACTTC. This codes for CASSSLAELSYEQYF.

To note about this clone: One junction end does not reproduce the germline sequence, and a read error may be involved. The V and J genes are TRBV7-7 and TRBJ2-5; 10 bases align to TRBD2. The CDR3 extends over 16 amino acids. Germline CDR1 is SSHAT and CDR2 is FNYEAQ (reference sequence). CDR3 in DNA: TGTGCTAGCAGCTTAGTAGCGGGAGGTTACCAAGAGACCCAGTACTTC. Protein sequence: CASSLVAGGYQETQYF.

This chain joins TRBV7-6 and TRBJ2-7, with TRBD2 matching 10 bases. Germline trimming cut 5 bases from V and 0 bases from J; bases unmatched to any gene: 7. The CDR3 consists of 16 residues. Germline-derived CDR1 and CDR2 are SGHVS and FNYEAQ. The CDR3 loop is CASSPGVAGGSYEQYF. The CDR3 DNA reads TGTGCCAGCAGCCCAGGGGTAGCGGGAGGCTCCTACGAGCAGTACTTC.

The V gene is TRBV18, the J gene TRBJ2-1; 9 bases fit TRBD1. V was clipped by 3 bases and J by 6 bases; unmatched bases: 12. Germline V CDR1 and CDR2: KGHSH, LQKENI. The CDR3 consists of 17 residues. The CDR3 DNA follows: TGTGCCAGCTCACCTTCGCAAACAGGGGGCGGCTTCAATGAGCAGTTCTTC. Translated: CASSPSQTGGGFNEQFF. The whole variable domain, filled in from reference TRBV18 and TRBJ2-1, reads NAGVMQNPRHLVRRRGQEARLRCSPMKGHSHVYWYRQLPEEGLKFMVYLQKENIIDESGMPKERFSAEFPKEGPSILRIQQVVRGDSAAYFCASSPSQTGGGFNEQFFGPGTRLTVL.

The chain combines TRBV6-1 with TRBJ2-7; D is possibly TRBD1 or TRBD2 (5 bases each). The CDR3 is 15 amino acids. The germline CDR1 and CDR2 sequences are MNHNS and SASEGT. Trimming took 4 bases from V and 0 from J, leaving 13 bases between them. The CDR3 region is CASSADRDVSYEQYF. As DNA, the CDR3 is TGTGCCAGCAGTGCTGACCGGGACGTCTCCTACGAGCAGTACTTC.

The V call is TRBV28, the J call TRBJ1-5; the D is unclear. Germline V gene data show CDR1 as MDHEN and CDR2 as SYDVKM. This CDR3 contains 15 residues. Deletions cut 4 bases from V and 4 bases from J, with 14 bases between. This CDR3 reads CASSSPEGRNQPQHF. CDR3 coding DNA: TGTGCCAGCAGTTCCCCGGAAGGCCGAAATCAGCCCCAGCATTTT.

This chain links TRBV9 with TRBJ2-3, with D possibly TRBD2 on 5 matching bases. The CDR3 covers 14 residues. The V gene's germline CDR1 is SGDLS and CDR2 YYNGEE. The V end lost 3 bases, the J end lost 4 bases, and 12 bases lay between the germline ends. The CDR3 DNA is TGTGCCAGCAGCGCCGGGATGGACCCAGATACGCAGTATTTT. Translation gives CASSAGMDPDTQYF.

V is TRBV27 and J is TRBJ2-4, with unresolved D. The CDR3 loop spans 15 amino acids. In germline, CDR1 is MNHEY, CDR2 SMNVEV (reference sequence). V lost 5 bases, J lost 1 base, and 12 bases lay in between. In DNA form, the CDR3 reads TGTGCCAGCAGTCCCCGGAACGGGGCCAAAAACATTCAGTACTTC. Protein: CASSPRNGAKNIQYF.

The CDR3 bases are TGCGCCAGCAGCCCGACGGGGGGGACTTTTAACTATGGCTACACCTTC. It specifies CASSPTGGTFNYGYTF. V usage is TRBV4-3 and J usage is TRBJ1-2, with D perhaps TRBD1 (5 bases). V lost 4 bases to trimming and J lost 1 base, with 16 bases between them. Germline V gene data show CDR1 as LGHNA and CDR2 as YSLEER. The CDR3 contains 16 residues.

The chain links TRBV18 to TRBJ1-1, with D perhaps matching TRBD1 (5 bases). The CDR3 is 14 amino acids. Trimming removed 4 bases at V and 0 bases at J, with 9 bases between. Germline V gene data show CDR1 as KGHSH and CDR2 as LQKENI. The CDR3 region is CASSLQGVNTEAFF. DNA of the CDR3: TGTGCCAGCTCACTCCAGGGCGTGAACACTGAAGCTTTCTTT.

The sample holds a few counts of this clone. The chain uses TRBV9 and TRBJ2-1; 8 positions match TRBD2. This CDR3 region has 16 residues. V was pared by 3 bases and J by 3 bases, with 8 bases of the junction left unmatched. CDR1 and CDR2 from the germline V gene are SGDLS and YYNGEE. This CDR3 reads CASSASTGTSYNEQFF. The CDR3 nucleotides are TGTGCCAGCAGCGCCTCGACCGGGACTAGCTACAATGAGCAGTTCTTC.

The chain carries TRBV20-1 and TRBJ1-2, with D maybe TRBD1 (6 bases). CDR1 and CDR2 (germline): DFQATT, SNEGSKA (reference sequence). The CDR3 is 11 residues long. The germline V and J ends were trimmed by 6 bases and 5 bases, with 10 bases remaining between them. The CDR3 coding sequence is TGCAGTGCAAAGACAGGTTATGGCTACACCTTC. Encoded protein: CSAKTGYGYTF.

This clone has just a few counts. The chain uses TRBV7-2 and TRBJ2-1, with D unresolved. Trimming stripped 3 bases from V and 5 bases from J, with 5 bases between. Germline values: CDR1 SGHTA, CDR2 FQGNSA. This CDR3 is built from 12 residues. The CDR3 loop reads CASSFTNNEQFF. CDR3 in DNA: TGTGCCAGCAGCTTCACGAACAATGAGCAGTTCTTC.